Each of the 13 T cell receptor beta chains below was sequenced from the same sample in a study of CD8 T cells in ankylosing spondylitis (dated by TCRdb to about 2017). The library was obtained by 5' RACE. Sequenced using an Illumina HiSeq 2500. TCRdb cleaned the public reads at Q25 with fastp, built clones with MiXCR and kept in-frame beta chains. Merged by CDR3 protein, the rows form single entries marked with the most common genes and DNA. The sample includes around 210,000 distinct CDR3 sequences, with approximately 8% observed a single time. The ten top clones hold around 4.9% of the sample. Sequencing was done on a sample of blood, either unsorted or a sorted T cell fraction (not recorded which). The source of these receptors is a female donor with ankylosing spondylitis or in good health (not recorded which).

The sample holds many counts of this clonotype. J is TRBJ2-2 and V is TRBV4-1, with 8 bases fitting TRBD1. The trim removed 4 bases at V and 3 bases at J, leaving 13 bases unmatched. CDR3 length: 18 residues. Germline CDR1 MGHRA, CDR2 YSYEKL. CDR3 in amino acids: CASSPTLRTGQDTGELFF. CDR3 DNA sequence: TGCGCCAGCAGCCCCACCCTACGGACAGGGCAGGACACCGGGGAGCTGTTTTTT.

This clonotype turned up a few times. The chain couples TRBV7-6 to TRBJ2-1; 15 bases are a match to TRBD2. V shed 0 bases and J 9 bases; nucleotides not matched to a gene: 6. CDR3 size: 17 residues. Germline-derived CDR1 and CDR2 are SGHVS and FNYEAQ. CDR3 DNA: TGTGCCAGCAGCTTAGCCCGGACTAGCGGGAGGGCTGGTGAGCAGTTCTTC. Encoded protein: CASSLARTSGRAGEQFF.

V gene TRBV7-9 combines with J gene TRBJ2-7; D perhaps matches TRBD2 (6 bases). CDR1 is SEHNR, CDR2 FQNEAQ, per germline (reference sequence). Trimming pared 4 bases from V and 3 bases from J, leaving 13 bases between. This CDR3 spans 14 amino acids. The CDR3 bases are TGTGCCAGCAGCTCCTTTCAGGGAGGCTACGAGCAGTACTTC. The encoded protein is CASSSFQGGYEQYF.

This clonotype was seen many times. The genes are TRBV7-2 and TRBJ2-7; TRBD1 matches at 10 bases. The germline gives CDR1 SGHTA, CDR2 FQGNSA. With V trimmed by 3 bases and J by 4 bases, 3 bases remained unmatched. The CDR3 contains 14 residues. CDR3 region: CASSLDRGTYEQYF. Here the CDR3 DNA reads TGTGCCAGCAGCTTGGACAGGGGGACGTACGAGCAGTACTTC.

The table lists this clonotype with many counts. The chain couples TRBV20-1 to TRBJ2-1; weak D call: TRBD2 (6 bases). Deletions cut 7 bases from V and 7 bases from J, with 14 bases between. Germline CDR1 and CDR2: DFQATT and SNEGSKA (reference sequence). This CDR3 region has 12 residues. CDR3: CSVRELGNEQFF. CDR3 DNA sequence: TGCAGTGTTCGGGAGCTCGGTAATGAGCAGTTCTTC.

This clonotype was observed at least ten times. V gene TRBV12-3 or TRBV12-4 combines with J gene TRBJ2-2; 9 bases are a match to TRBD1. CDR3 size: 18 residues. After removal of 1 base from V and 5 bases from J, the junction contained 11 bases not matched to a gene. CDR3 residues: CASSLGFGTGNWTGELFF. For the CDR3, the DNA is TGTGCCAGCAGTTTAGGTTTCGGGACAGGGAATTGGACCGGGGAGCTGTTTTTT.

This clonotype has more than one count but fewer than ten. This chain joins TRBV19 and TRBJ2-1; D uncertain. V lost 3 bases and J 10 bases, leaving 10 bases between the germline ends. Germline values: CDR1 LNHDA, CDR2 SQIVND (reference sequence). The CDR3 is made up of 12 amino acids. This chain's CDR3 is CASSIPDLEQFF. CDR3 in DNA: TGTGCCAGTAGTATTCCAGATCTGGAGCAGTTCTTC.

In this sample, this clonotype turned up many times. This chain connects TRBV12-5 to TRBJ2-7, with D unresolved. The CDR3 is 14 residues long. The germline V gene has CDR1 LGHNT and CDR2 FRNRAP. V lost 6 bases, J lost 2 bases, and 14 bases lay in between. The DNA of the CDR3 is TGTGCTAGTGGACCCCCCAATGGCCCCTACGAGCAGTACTTC. Encoded protein: CASGPPNGPYEQYF.

The table lists this clonotype with many counts. This chain uses TRBV20-1 with TRBJ2-2; D may correspond to TRBD1 or TRBD2 (5 bases each). Germline CDR1 is DFQATT and CDR2 is SNEGSKA (reference sequence). This CDR3 is 15 amino acids long. The V end lost 5 bases, the J end lost 0 bases, and 13 bases lay between the germline ends. CDR3 DNA sequence: TGCAGTGCTCCCGAGGGGCTAACGAACACCGGGGAGCTGTTTTTT. Residues: CSAPEGLTNTGELFF.

This clonotype was detected ten times or more. The chain has TRBV15 and TRBJ2-2, with 7 nucleotides matching TRBD1. V was clipped by 5 bases and J by 5 bases; unmatched bases: 8. Germline CDR1 reads LNHNV; CDR2 reads YYDKDF (reference sequence). The CDR3 is 15 residues long. In nucleotides, the CDR3 is TGTGCCACCAGCCCGTCTAGGGGGCCAACCGGGGAGCTGTTTTTT. It specifies CATSPSRGPTGELFF.

This clonotype has at least ten counts. This chain links TRBV2 with TRBJ1-1; D uncertain. Germline CDR1 SNHLY, CDR2 FYNNEI. Trimming stripped 3 bases from V and 5 bases from J, with 10 bases between. The CDR3 sequence is 13 residues long. The CDR3 DNA is TGTGCCAGCAGTGACAGGTTGGGAACTGAAGCTTTCTTT. It codes for CASSDRLGTEAFF.

Ten or more counts support this clonotype. The gene calls are TRBV6-6 and TRBJ1-2; 9 bases are a match to TRBD1. Trimming took 2 bases from V and 8 from J; bases not matched to a gene: 9. The CDR3 totals 15 residues. Germline CDR1 MNHNY, CDR2 SVGAGI (reference sequence). The CDR3 loop is CASSYGGQGITGYTF. The CDR3, as DNA: TGTGCCAGCAGTTACGGAGGACAGGGGATTACCGGCTACACCTTC.

There are many counts of this clonotype. The V gene is TRBV5-5, the J gene TRBJ2-1; D is perhaps TRBD2 (6 bases). V dropped 0 bases and J dropped 8 bases, with 12 bases sitting between them. The CDR3 consists of 14 residues. Germline loops: CDR1 SGHKS, CDR2 YYEKEE (reference sequence). The CDR3 nucleotides are TGTGCCAGCAGCTTGGGGAGGGCCAGCGATGAGCAGTTCTTC. Encoded protein: CASSLGRASDEQFF.